The sequence of this TCR beta chain was determined in a study of vaccination and CD4 T cells after COVID-19. The wider study: Two Hispanic individuals were among six male and four female convalescent patients. Overlapping peptides covering the spike proteins of SARS-CoV-2, HCoV-NL63, HCoV-OC43 and HCoV-229E were added to stimulate cells. As a positive control, some control cultures were given a CEFX pool, while others were given an HIV-1 Nef pool or no peptide.

As to this clonotype: Its antigen is unknown.

Germline V gives CDR1 MDHEN, CDR2 SYDVKM. The CDR3 spans 12 residues. The V end was cut by 6 bases, the J end by 4 bases, with 10 bases between. Regarding time point: late sampling 161 to 241 days after vaccination in a few convalescent patients. Treatment in this sample: approximately nine-day PBMC culture with coronavirus spike peptide pools or control peptides (ViraFEST assay). ViraFEST grew antigen-specific T cells using peptide pools, then sequenced TCRs. The study sequenced cultured CD4+ T cell DNA using the Oncomine TCR Beta short-read assay. TCRdb re-called the PCR reads through MiXCR, storing one row per CDR3 protein. The table shows 20,000 to 25,000 distinct CDR3 sequences, with more than 45% occurring only once.

This sequence was found in a human donor who had recovered from COVID-19. The input for sequencing was CD4+ T cells from blood, cultured in vitro, taken about 7 months after SARS-CoV-2 vaccination. The V call is TRBV28, the J call TRBJ2-7; D is ambiguous. CDR3 bases: TGTGCCAGCAGCTCTCCCCTATACGAGCAGTACTTC. It is translated as CASSSPLYEQYF.